These 32 T cell receptor beta chains share one sample of origin, sequenced in a study of blood T cell repertoires in COVID-19. Data came from immunoSEQ multiplex PCR; TCRdb stores just in-frame clones and leaves some out. The data contain about 240,000 clones, about 85% of them singletons. Material: peripheral blood. All receptors derive from a man aged 55 to 70 who had recovered from COVID-19.

The rearrangement uses TRBV7-2 and TRBJ2-1, with D unresolved. Germline assignment: CDR1 SGHTA and CDR2 FQGNSA. The CDR3 runs 16 residues. Trimming removed 0 bases from V and 2 bases from J, with 11 bases in between. The CDR3 DNA follows: TGTGCCAGCAGCTTAGCGCTTCAGTTTCCCTACAATGAGCAGTTCTTC. Amino acids: CASSLALQFPYNEQFF.

The chain is built from TRBV4-2 and TRBJ2-7; 7 nucleotides agree with TRBD1. Germline lookup yields CDR1 LGHNA and CDR2 YNFKEQ. CDR3 length: 15 amino acids. Trimming took 1 base from V and 1 from J; bases not matched to a gene: 4. The CDR3 loop is CASSQAGTESYEQYF. The CDR3 bases are TGTGCCAGCAGCCAAGCCGGGACAGAGTCCTACGAGCAGTACTTC.

The chain recombines TRBV7-7 with TRBJ2-1; 10 positions match TRBD2. V shed 1 base, J shed 3 bases, and the junction held 9 bases outside the gene matches. The germline V gene has CDR1 SSHAT and CDR2 FNYEAQ (reference sequence). This CDR3 comprises 18 residues. DNA of the CDR3: TGTGCCAGCAGCTTAGAGGTCTCCGGGACTAGCGTCTACAATGAGCAGTTCTTC. Amino acid sequence: CASSLEVSGTSVYNEQFF.

The gene calls are TRBV6-6 and TRBJ2-1, with D maybe TRBD2 (7 bases). The germline CDR1 and CDR2 sequences are MNHNY and SVGAGI (reference sequence). The V end was cut by 6 bases, the J end by 6 bases, with 15 bases between. The CDR3 is 14 residues long. In DNA form, the CDR3 reads TGTGCCAGCAGGGGGGGGGCAGACGCCAATGAGCAGTTCTTC. Translating gives CASRGGADANEQFF.

The chain is built from TRBV5-1 and TRBJ2-3, with 7 bases that match TRBD2. V gave up 3 bases and J gave up 4 bases; unmatched junction bases: 11. The CDR3 spans 16 residues. Germline CDR1 reads SGHRS; CDR2 reads YFSETQ. The CDR3 bases are TGCGCCAGCAGCTCCCAGCGTTGGGGGGGGGCAGATACGCAGTATTTT. Translated, it gives CASSSQRWGGADTQYF.

The table lists this clone with a count of one. The J gene is TRBJ2-1, the V gene TRBV7-9; 9 bases map to TRBD1. The ends lost 5 bases at V and 8 bases at J; junction bases unmatched: 10. CDR3 length: 15 residues. Germline CDR1 is SEHNR and CDR2 is FQNEAQ (reference sequence). The CDR3 DNA is TGTGCCAGCAGCCCGGGACAGGGAGGTCCGGATGAGCAGTTCTTC. Amino acid sequence: CASSPGQGGPDEQFF.

V gene TRBV28 combines with J gene TRBJ2-7; D ambiguous. The length of the CDR3 is 12 residues. Trimming removed 4 bases from V and 9 bases from J, with 13 bases in between. Germline V gene sequence: CDR1 MDHEN, CDR2 SYDVKM. The chain's CDR3 is CASSSRIGGQYF. Written as DNA, the CDR3 is TGTGCCAGCAGTTCGAGGATAGGTGGGCAGTACTTC.

This clone was picked up a small number of times. This chain joins TRBV9 and TRBJ1-1; D is possibly TRBD1 (6 bases). Deletions cut 0 bases from V and 7 bases from J, with 16 bases between. CDR1 and CDR2 (germline): SGDLS, YYNGEE. The length of the CDR3 is 15 residues. This CDR3 is CASSVGTGRGGEAFF. The CDR3 DNA reads as TGTGCCAGCAGCGTAGGAACAGGGAGAGGCGGTGAAGCTTTCTTT.

About this clone: In the same sample, other DNA sequences code for this CDR3. The rearrangement links TRBV19 to TRBJ2-5, with a tentative D call TRBD1 (5 bases). The CDR3 length is 14 residues. Germline CDR1 is LNHDA and CDR2 is SQIVND (reference sequence). Trimming stripped 1 base from V and 2 bases from J, with 8 bases between. CDR3 in amino acids: CASSIGGSQETQYF. In DNA, the CDR3 is TGTGCCAGTAGTATAGGGGGCTCTCAAGAGACCCAGTACTTC.

On this clone itself: Other nucleotide sequences in the sample specify the same CDR3. The CDR3 DNA sequence: TGTGCCAGCAGTGAAGCGGGGGGGCGCGGAAACACCATATATTTT. The encoded protein is CASSEAGGRGNTIYF. V and J are TRBV6-1 and TRBJ1-3; tentative D call: TRBD1 (6 bases). The CDR3 consists of 15 residues. The germline V gene has CDR1 MNHNS and CDR2 SASEGT. The V end lost 0 bases, the J end lost 4 bases, and 10 bases lay between the germline ends.

The V gene is TRBV5-1, the J gene TRBJ2-3, with 7 bases lining up with TRBD2. CDR1 is SGHRS and CDR2 is YFSETQ in the germline V gene. The length of the CDR3 is 14 residues. The J segment lost 0 bases and the V segment lost 7 bases, leaving 5 bases of the junction unmatched. The CDR3 bases are TGCGCCAGCGGAAGCGGGGTCAGCACAGATACGCAGTATTTT. It codes for CASGSGVSTDTQYF.

This clone is a singleton in its sample. This chain links TRBV10-2 with TRBJ2-1; D not resolved. V was shortened by 2 bases and J by 6 bases, with 5 bases between the two germline ends. Germline values: CDR1 WSHSY, CDR2 SAAADI. The CDR3 is 12 amino acids. The CDR3 spells CASSEPFNEQFF. The CDR3, as DNA: TGCGCCAGCAGTGAGCCCTTCAATGAGCAGTTCTTC.

This chain uses TRBV5-6 with TRBJ1-6; 12 bases agree with TRBD1. The CDR3 loop spans 15 amino acids. J was trimmed by 13 bases and V by 4 bases; bases with no gene match: 9. CDR1 is SGHDT, CDR2 YYEEEE, per germline. CDR3 DNA sequence: TGTGCCAGCAGCCCTTGGGGACAGGGGGCGGTTCCCCTCCACTTT. Its protein product is CASSPWGQGAVPLHF.

As DNA, the CDR3 is TGTGCCAGCAGTGGGATTAGACAGGGGCTGAATTCACCCCTCCACTTT. Its protein is CASSGIRQGLNSPLHF. The chain employs TRBV2 and TRBJ1-6, with 8 bases that match TRBD1. V trimming: 4 bases; J trimming: 7 bases; junction bases outside the gene matches: 9. Germline CDR1 is SNHLY and CDR2 is FYNNEI. This CDR3 is 16 amino acids long.

The chain couples TRBV7-8 to TRBJ2-3; 7 positions match TRBD2. Germline V gives CDR1 SGHVS, CDR2 FQNEAQ. V shed 2 bases, J shed 4 bases, and the junction held 9 bases outside the gene matches. This CDR3 region has 16 residues. The CDR3 here is CASSLRGVEIADTQYF. The CDR3 DNA follows: TGTGCCAGCAGCTTACGGGGGGTGGAGATCGCAGATACGCAGTATTTT.

This chain connects TRBV5-1 to TRBJ1-4; TRBD1 is a possible D gene (5 bases). CDR1 SGHRS and CDR2 YFSETQ come from the germline V gene. V was clipped by 3 bases and J by 2 bases, with 8 bases between them. This CDR3 contains 14 residues. The CDR3 spells CASSWGRTNEKLFF. The CDR3 coding sequence is TGCGCCAGCAGCTGGGGCAGGACTAATGAAAAACTGTTTTTT. Combining the CDR3 with reference TRBV5-1 and TRBJ1-4 gives the whole variable domain KAGVTQTPRYLIKTRGQQVTLSCSPISGHRSVSWYQQTPGQGLQFLFEYFSETQRNKGNFPGRFSGRQFSNSRSEMNVSTLELGDSALYLCASSWGRTNEKLFFGSGTQLSVL.

The chain has TRBV6-6 and TRBJ2-7, with 9 positions matching TRBD1. In germline, CDR1 is MNHNY, CDR2 SVGAGI (reference sequence). With V trimmed by 7 bases and J by 2 bases, 12 bases remained unmatched. CDR3 length equals 16 residues. The CDR3 loop is CASTAAGTGRAYEQYF. The CDR3 nucleotides read TGTGCCAGCACCGCGGCGGGGACAGGGCGGGCCTACGAGCAGTACTTC.

The chain combines TRBV6-1 with TRBJ1-1; a weak D match, TRBD1 (6 bases). The CDR3 consists of 15 residues. Germline CDR1 reads MNHNS; CDR2 reads SASEGT. The V gene lost 5 bases and the J gene lost 1 base, with 14 bases spanning the gap. The chain's CDR3 is CASSSEGGWNTEAFF. The CDR3 DNA is TGTGCCAGCAGTTCCGAGGGGGGGTGGAACACTGAAGCTTTCTTT.

The table lists this clone with a count of one. The chain joins TRBV2 to TRBJ1-4; TRBD1 might be the D (6 bases). There are 13 residues in the CDR3. V was clipped by 7 bases and J by 8 bases, with 14 bases between them. The germline V gene has CDR1 SNHLY and CDR2 FYNNEI. Written as DNA, the CDR3 is TGTGCCAGCAATCAGGGGATCGGGGAAAAACTGTTTTTT. Protein: CASNQGIGEKLFF.

The J gene is TRBJ2-7, the V gene TRBV9, with a possible D match to TRBD2 (5 bases). Trimming left V 2 bases short and J 3 bases short, with 18 bases between. This CDR3 has 16 residues. Germline CDR1 is SGDLS and CDR2 is YYNGEE. CDR3 nucleotide sequence: TGTGCCAGCAGCGTCTCCCCGCTAGCAGCAGGCTACGAGCAGTACTTC. It encodes CASSVSPLAAGYEQYF.

Concerning this clone itself: This sample includes further DNA sequences coding for the same CDR3. The V gene is TRBV5-1, the J gene TRBJ2-6, with a tentative D call TRBD1 (5 bases). Trimming removed 4 bases at V and 4 bases at J, with 9 bases between. CDR1 is SGHRS, CDR2 YFSETQ, per germline. The CDR3 runs 14 residues. CDR3 sequence reads: CASSQGSGANVLTF. CDR3 DNA: TGCGCCAGCAGCCAGGGTTCAGGGGCCAACGTCCTGACTTTC.

The chain joins TRBV27 to TRBJ1-6; maybe TRBD1 (6 bases). The CDR3 is 17 amino acids. Germline values: CDR1 MNHEY, CDR2 SMNVEV (reference sequence). V was cut by 6 bases and J by 0 bases, with 15 bases left in between. CDR3 DNA: TGTGCCAGCAGCCGGGACACCTTGAGCTCCTATAATTCACCCCTCCACTTT. It is translated as CASSRDTLSSYNSPLHF.

J is TRBJ2-2 and V is TRBV4-2; the D gene is possibly TRBD1 (6 bases). The CDR3 is 18 residues long. V was pared by 0 bases and J by 6 bases, with 20 bases between. Germline values: CDR1 LGHNA, CDR2 YNFKEQ. CDR3 DNA sequence: TGTGCCAGCAGCCAAGATTCGGTGGGGGCCGGCCCCCCCGGGGAGCTGTTTTTT. Amino acid sequence: CASSQDSVGAGPPGELFF.

The chain's CDR3 is CASSPPTGGAGNQPQHF. The CDR3 DNA reads TGTGCCAGCTCACCACCTACAGGGGGCGCGGGCAATCAGCCCCAGCATTTT. The chain links TRBV18 to TRBJ1-5; 9 bases are shared with TRBD1. CDR1 is KGHSH and CDR2 is LQKENI in the germline V gene. The length of the CDR3 is 17 residues. Unmatched junction bases numbered 5, after V lost 0 bases and J lost 2 bases.

DNA for the CDR3: TGTGCCAGCAGTGAAGCGCTAGCGGGGGGGCCGGGAGAGACCCAGTACTTC. This translates into CASSEALAGGPGETQYF. V is TRBV6-1 and J is TRBJ2-5, with 12 bases identical to TRBD2. V shed 0 bases, J shed 4 bases, and the junction held 6 bases outside the gene matches. The V gene's germline CDR1 is MNHNS and CDR2 SASEGT. This CDR3 contains 17 residues.

The rearrangement uses TRBV30 and TRBJ1-2; TRBD1 matches at 7 bases. The CDR3 spans 14 residues. J was trimmed by 4 bases and V by 5 bases; bases with no gene match: 10. Germline CDR1 reads GTSNPN; CDR2 reads SVGIG (reference sequence). As DNA, the CDR3 is TGTGCCTGGGGGAGCCCCGACAGGGCCTATGGCTACACCTTC. The encoded protein is CAWGSPDRAYGYTF.

V is TRBV6-5 and J is TRBJ2-2, with D tentatively TRBD2 (5 bases). The ends were cut back, 0 bases at V and 6 bases at J, with 8 bases in the middle. This CDR3 comprises 14 residues. The germline gives CDR1 MNHEY, CDR2 SVGAGI. CDR3 in DNA: TGTGCCAGCAGTTACTCGAGAGGGTCCGGGGAGCTGTTTTTT. This translates into CASSYSRGSGELFF.

The chain links TRBV5-4 to TRBJ2-2; the D gene is possibly TRBD1 (6 bases). With 4 bases removed from V and 6 bases from J, the gap between germline ends came to 16 bases. Looked up from germline, CDR1 is SGHNT and CDR2 is YYREEE (reference sequence). The CDR3 runs to 15 residues. CDR3 nucleotide sequence: TGTGCCAGCAGCCTCGATCCGGGACAACCCGGGGAGCTGTTTTTT. This codes for CASSLDPGQPGELFF.

The rearrangement joins TRBV28 to TRBJ1-2; 10 bases fit TRBD1. The CDR3 contains 15 residues. The J segment lost 3 bases and the V segment lost 4 bases, leaving 5 bases of the junction unmatched. Germline values: CDR1 MDHEN, CDR2 SYDVKM. CDR3 residues: CASSSGTGAYYGYTF. CDR3 sequence (DNA): TGTGCCAGCAGTTCCGGGACAGGGGCATACTATGGCTACACCTTC.

The genes are TRBV9 and TRBJ2-7, with 9 bases fitting TRBD2. This CDR3 has 17 amino acids. Germline values: CDR1 SGDLS, CDR2 YYNGEE. The junction had 14 bases not matched to a gene; V was cut back by 3 bases and J by 4 bases. The CDR3 is CASSAQEGRGGRYEQYF. For the CDR3, the DNA is TGTGCCAGCAGCGCCCAAGAGGGGCGGGGGGGCAGGTACGAGCAGTACTTC.

The chain links TRBV11-2 to TRBJ2-7, with D possibly being TRBD2 (6 bases). Trimming stripped 3 bases from V and 1 base from J, with 10 bases between. CDR3 length equals 14 residues. Germline CDR1 is SGHAT and CDR2 is FQNNGV. CDR3: CASSFLSGSYEQYF. CDR3 nucleotides: TGTGCCAGCAGCTTTCTTAGCGGTTCCTACGAGCAGTACTTC.

As to this clone: This sample also contains other DNA sequences that code for the same CDR3. The chain carries TRBV5-1 and TRBJ2-5; 12 bases match TRBD2. The CDR3 runs to 15 residues. The germline CDR1 and CDR2 sequences are SGHRS and YFSETQ. V shed 0 bases, J shed 4 bases, and the junction held 1 base outside the gene matches. CDR3 loop: CASSLVTSGGETQYF. CDR3 sequence (DNA): TGCGCCAGCAGCTTGGTGACTAGCGGGGGAGAGACCCAGTACTTC. Supplemented by reference TRBV5-1 and TRBJ2-5, the full variable domain reads KAGVTQTPRYLIKTRGQQVTLSCSPISGHRSVSWYQQTPGQGLQFLFEYFSETQRNKGNFPGRFSGRQFSNSRSEMNVSTLELGDSALYLCASSLVTSGGETQYFGPGTRLLVL.